This T cell receptor (beta chain) stems from a study of CD8+ T cells in alopecia areata. Looking at the study overall: Severity in treated patients was scored by percentage of scalp area affected. Whole-study results and caveats: Association of baseline CD8+ expansion with response is uncertain owing to one nonresponder.

After isolation, RNA underwent reverse transcription to generate cDNA as the sequencing template. TCRdb's copy holds only in-frame clones and misses some; the assay was immunoSEQ multiplex PCR. Of 110,000 or so clones in the sample, roughly 63% were seen once. Treatment of the sample: oral pan-JAK inhibitor, 5-10 mg twice daily. Note on this clone: The target antigen is unknown.

Germline values: CDR1 SGHRS, CDR2 YFSETQ. CDR3 length: 15 residues. The ends were cut back, 6 bases at V and 5 bases at J, with 18 bases in the middle. Source: CD8+ T cells sorted from blood, taken at week 4, from a patient treated with tofacitinib. The J gene is TRBJ2-1, the V gene TRBV5-1; weak D call: TRBD1 (6 bases). This receptor was obtained from a human donor with alopecia areata. The chain's CDR3 is CASTLEGTPNNEQFF. The CDR3, as DNA: TGCGCCAGCACTCTCGAGGGGACACCCAACAATGAGCAGTTCTTC.